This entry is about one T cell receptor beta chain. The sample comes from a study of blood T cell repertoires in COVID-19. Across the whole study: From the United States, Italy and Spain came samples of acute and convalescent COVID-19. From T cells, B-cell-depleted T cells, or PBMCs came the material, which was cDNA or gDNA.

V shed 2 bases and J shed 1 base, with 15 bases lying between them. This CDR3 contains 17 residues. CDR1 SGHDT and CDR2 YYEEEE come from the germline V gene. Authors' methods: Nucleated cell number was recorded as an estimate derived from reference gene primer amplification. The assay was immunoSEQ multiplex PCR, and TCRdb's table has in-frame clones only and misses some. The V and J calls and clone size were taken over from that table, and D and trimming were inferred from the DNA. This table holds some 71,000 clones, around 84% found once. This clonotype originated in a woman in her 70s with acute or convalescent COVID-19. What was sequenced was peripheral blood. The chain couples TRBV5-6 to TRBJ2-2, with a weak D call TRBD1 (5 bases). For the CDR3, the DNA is TGTGCCAGCAGCTTCGTCGAAGGGGCAGGGAACACCGGGGAGCTGTTTTTT. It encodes CASSFVEGAGNTGELFF.